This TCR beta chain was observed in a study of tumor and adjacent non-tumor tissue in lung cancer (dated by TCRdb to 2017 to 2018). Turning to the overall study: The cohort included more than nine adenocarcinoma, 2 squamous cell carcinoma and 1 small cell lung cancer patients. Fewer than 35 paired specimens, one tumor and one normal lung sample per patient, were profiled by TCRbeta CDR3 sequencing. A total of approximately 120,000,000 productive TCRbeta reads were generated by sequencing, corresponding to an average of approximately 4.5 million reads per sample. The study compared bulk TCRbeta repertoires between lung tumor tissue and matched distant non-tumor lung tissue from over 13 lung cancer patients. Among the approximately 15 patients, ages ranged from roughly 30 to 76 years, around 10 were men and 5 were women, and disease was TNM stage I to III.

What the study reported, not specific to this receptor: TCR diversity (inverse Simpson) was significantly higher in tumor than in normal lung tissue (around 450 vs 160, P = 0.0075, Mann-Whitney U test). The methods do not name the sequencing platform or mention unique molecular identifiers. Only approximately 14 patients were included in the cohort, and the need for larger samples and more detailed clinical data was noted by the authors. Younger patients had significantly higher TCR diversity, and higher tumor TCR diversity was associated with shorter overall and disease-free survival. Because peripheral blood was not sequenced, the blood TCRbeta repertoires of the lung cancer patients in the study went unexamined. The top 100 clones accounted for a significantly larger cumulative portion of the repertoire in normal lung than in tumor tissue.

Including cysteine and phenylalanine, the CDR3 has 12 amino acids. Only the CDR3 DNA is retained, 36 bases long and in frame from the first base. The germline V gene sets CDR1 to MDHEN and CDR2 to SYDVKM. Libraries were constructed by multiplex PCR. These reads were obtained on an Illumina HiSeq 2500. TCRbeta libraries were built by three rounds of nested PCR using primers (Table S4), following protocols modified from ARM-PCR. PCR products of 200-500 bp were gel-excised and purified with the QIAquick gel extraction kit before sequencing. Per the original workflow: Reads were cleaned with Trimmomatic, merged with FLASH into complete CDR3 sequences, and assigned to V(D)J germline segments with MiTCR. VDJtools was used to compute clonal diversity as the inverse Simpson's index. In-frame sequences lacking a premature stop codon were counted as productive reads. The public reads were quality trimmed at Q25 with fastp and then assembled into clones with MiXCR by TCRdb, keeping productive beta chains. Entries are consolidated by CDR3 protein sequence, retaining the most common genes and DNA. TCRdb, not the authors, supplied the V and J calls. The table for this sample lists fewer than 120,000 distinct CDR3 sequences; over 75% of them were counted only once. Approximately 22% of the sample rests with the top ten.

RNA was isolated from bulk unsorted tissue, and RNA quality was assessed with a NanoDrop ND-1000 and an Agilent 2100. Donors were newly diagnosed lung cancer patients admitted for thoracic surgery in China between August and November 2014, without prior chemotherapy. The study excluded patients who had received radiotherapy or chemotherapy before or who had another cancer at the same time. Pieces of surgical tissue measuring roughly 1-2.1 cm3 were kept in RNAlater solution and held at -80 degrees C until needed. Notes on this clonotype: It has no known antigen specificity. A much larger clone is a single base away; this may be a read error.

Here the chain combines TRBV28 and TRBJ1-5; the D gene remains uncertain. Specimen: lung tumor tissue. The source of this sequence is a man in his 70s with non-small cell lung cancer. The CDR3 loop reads CVTSGLNQPQHF. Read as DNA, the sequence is TGTGTCACCTCCGGGTTGAATCAGCCCCAGCATTTT.